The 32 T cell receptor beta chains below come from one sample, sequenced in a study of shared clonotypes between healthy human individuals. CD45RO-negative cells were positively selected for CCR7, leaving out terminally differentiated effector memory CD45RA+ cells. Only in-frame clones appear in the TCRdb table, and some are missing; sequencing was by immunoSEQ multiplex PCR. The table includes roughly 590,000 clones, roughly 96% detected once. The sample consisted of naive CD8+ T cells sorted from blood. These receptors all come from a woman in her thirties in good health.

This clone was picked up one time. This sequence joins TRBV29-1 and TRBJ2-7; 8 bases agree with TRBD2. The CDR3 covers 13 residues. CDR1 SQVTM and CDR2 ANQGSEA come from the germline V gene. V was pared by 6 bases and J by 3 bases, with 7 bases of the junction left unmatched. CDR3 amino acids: CSVDPGLGYEQYF. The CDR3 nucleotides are TGCAGCGTGGACCCGGGACTAGGCTACGAGCAGTACTTC.

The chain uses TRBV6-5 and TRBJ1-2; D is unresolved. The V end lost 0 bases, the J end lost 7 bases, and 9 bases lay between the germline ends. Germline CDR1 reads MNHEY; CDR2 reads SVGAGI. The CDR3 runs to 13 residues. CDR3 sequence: CASSYSITAGYTF. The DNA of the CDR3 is TGTGCCAGCAGTTACTCGATAACAGCTGGCTACACCTTC.

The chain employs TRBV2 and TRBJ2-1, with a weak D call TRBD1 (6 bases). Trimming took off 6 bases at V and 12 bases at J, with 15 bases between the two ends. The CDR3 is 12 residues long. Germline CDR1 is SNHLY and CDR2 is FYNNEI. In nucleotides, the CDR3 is TGTGCCAGCAGCCCCAGGGCCAGGGGGCAGTTCTTC. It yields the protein CASSPRARGQFF.

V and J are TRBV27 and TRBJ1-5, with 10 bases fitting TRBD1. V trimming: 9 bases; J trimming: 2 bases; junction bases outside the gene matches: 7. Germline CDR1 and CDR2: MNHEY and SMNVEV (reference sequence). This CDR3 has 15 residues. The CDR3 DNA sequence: TGTGCCAGTAAGCCCGGGACAGGGGGCAATCAGCCCCAGCATTTT. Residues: CASKPGTGGNQPQHF.

The CDR3, as DNA: TGTGCCAGCAGCCCCGGGACAGGTGCCTACGAGCAGTACTTC. It specifies CASSPGTGAYEQYF. The rearrangement joins TRBV13 to TRBJ2-7, with TRBD1 matching 8 bases. Germline CDR1 is PRHDT and CDR2 is FYEKMQ (reference sequence). Trimming cost V 5 bases and J 2 bases; bases outside gene matches: 5. CDR3 length: 14 residues.

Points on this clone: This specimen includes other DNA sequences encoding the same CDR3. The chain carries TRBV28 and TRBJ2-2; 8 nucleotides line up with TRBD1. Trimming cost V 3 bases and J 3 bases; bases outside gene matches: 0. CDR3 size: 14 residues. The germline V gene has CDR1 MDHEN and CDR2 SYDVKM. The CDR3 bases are TGTGCCAGCAGTTTGACAGGGGACACCGGGGAGCTGTTTTTT. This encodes CASSLTGDTGELFF.

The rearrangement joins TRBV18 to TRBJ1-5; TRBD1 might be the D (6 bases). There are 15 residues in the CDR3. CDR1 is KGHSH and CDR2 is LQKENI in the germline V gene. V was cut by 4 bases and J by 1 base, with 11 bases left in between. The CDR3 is CASSLWGASNQPQHF. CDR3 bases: TGTGCCAGCTCACTATGGGGGGCGAGCAATCAGCCCCAGCATTTT.

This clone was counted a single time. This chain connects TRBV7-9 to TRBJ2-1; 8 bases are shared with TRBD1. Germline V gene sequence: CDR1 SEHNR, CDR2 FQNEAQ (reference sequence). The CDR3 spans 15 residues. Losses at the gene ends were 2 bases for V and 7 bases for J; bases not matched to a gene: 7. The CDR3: CASSLRTGLLNEQFF. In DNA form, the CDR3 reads TGTGCCAGCAGCTTAAGGACAGGGCTATTAAATGAGCAGTTCTTC.

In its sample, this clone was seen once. The CDR3 nucleotides read TGTGCCAGCAGCGTAGCGCAGAACTACGAGCAGTACTTC. Protein sequence: CASSVAQNYEQYF. V is TRBV9 and J is TRBJ2-7; no clear D. Germline CDR1 reads SGDLS; CDR2 reads YYNGEE. V gave up 0 bases and J gave up 3 bases, with 7 bases separating them. The CDR3 has 13 amino acids. The whole variable domain, filled in from reference TRBV9 and TRBJ2-7, reads DSGVTQTPKHLITATGQRVTLRCSPRSGDLSVYWYQQSLDQGLQFLIQYYNGEERAKGNILERFSAQQFPDLHSELNLSSLELGDSALYFCASSVAQNYEQYFGPGTRLTVT.

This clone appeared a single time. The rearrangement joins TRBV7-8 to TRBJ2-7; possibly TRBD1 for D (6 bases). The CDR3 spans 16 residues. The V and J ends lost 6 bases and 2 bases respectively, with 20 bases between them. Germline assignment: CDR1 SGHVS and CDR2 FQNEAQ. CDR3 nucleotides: TGTGCCAGCAGGAAAAGTGCAGGGGTTGACGCCTACGAGCAGTACTTC. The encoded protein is CASRKSAGVDAYEQYF.

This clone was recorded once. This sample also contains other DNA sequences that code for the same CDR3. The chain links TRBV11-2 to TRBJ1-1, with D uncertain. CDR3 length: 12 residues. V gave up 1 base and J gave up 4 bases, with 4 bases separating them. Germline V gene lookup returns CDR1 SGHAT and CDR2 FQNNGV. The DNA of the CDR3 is TGTGCCAGCAGCTTAGTTGGCACTGAAGCTTTCTTT. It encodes CASSLVGTEAFF.

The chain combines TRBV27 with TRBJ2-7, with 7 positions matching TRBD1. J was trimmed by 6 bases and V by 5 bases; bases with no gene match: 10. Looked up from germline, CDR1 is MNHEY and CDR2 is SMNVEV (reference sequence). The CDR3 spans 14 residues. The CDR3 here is CASSTRQGSGEQYF. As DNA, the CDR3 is TGTGCCAGCAGTACCAGACAGGGTTCCGGCGAGCAGTACTTC.

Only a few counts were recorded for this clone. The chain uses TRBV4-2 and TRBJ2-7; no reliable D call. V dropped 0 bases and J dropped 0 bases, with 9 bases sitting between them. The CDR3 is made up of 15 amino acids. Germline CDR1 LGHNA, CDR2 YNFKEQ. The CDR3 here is CASSQDRPTSYEQYF. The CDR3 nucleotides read TGTGCCAGCAGCCAAGATCGACCAACCTCCTACGAGCAGTACTTC.

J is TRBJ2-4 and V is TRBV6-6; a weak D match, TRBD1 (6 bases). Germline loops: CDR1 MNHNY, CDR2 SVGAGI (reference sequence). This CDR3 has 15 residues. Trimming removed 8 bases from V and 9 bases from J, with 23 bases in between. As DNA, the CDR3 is TGTGCCAGCGCAGACAGGAGATACGCTGGAGGCATTCAGTACTTC. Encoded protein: CASADRRYAGGIQYF.

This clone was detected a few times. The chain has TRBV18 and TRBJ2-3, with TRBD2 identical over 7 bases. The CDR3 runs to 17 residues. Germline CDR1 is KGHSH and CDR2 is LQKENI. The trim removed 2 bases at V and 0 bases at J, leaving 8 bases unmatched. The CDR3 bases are TGTGCCAGCTCACCAAGTATCTCGGGAGGAAGCACAGATACGCAGTATTTT. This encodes CASSPSISGGSTDTQYF.

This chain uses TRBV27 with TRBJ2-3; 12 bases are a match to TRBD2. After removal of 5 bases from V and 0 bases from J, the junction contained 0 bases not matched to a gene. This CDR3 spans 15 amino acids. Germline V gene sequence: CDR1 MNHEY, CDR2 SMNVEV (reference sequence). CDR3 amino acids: CASSLAGGSTDTQYF. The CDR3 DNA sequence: TGTGCCAGCAGTCTAGCGGGAGGGAGCACAGATACGCAGTATTTT.

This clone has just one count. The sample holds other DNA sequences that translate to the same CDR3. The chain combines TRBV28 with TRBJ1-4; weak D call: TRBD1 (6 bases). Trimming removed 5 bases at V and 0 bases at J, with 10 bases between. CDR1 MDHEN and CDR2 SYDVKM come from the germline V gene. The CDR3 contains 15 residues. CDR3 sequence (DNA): TGTGCCAGCAGTCCGGACAGCGCAACTAATGAAAAACTGTTTTTT. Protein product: CASSPDSATNEKLFF.

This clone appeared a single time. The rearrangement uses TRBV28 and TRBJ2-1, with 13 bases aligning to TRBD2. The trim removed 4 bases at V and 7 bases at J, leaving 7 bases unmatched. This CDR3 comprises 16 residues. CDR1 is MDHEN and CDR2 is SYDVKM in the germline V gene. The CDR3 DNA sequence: TGTGCCAGCAGTTCAGATACTAGCGGGAGGGCTAATGAGCAGTTCTTC. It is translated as CASSSDTSGRANEQFF.

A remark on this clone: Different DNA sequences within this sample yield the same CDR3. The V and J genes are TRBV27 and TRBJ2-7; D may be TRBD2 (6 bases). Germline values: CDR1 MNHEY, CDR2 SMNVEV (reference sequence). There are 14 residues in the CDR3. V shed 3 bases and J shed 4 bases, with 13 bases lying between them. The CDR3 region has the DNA TGTGCCAGCAGTTTTTTCCAGGGAGGATACGAGCAGTACTTC. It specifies CASSFFQGGYEQYF.

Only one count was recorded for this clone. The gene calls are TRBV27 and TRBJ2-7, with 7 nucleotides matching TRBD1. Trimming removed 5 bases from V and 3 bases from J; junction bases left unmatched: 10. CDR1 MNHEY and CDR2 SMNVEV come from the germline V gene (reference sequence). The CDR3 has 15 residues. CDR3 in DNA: TGTGCCAGCAGTCTCATATGGGGACAGCGCTACGAGCAGTACTTC. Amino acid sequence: CASSLIWGQRYEQYF.

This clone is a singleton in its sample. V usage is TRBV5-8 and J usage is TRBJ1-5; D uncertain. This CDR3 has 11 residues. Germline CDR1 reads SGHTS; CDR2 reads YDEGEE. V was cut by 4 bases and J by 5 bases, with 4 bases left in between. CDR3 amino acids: CASSIDQPQHF. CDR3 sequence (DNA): TGTGCCAGCAGCATCGATCAGCCCCAGCATTTT.

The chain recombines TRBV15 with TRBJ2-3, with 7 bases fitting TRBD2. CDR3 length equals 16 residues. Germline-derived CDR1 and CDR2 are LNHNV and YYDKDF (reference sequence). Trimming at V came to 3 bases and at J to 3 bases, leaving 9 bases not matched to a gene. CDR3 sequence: CATSSGIAGATDTQYF. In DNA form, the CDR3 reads TGTGCCACCAGCAGTGGCATCGCGGGAGCTACAGATACGCAGTATTTT. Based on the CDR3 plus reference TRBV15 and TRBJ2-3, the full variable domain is DAMVIQNPRYQVTQFGKPVTLSCSQTLNHNVMYWYQQKSSQAPKLLFHYYDKDFNNEADTPDNFQSRRPNTSFCFLDIRSPGLGDTAMYLCATSSGIAGATDTQYFGPGTRLTVL.

This chain's CDR3 is CASSHLQGAGGELFF. The CDR3 DNA follows: TGCGCCAGCAGCCACTTACAGGGGGCCGGCGGGGAGCTGTTTTTT. The J gene is TRBJ2-2, the V gene TRBV4-1; 9 nucleotides agree with TRBD1. Germline loops: CDR1 MGHRA, CDR2 YSYEKL. V shed 3 bases, J shed 7 bases, and the junction held 6 bases outside the gene matches. The CDR3 loop spans 15 amino acids.

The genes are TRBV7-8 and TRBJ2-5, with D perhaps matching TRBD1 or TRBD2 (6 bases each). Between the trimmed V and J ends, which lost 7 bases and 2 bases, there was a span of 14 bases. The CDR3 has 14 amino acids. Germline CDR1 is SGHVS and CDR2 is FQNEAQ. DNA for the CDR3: TGTGCCAGCACCCCCGGGGGCAGACAAGAGACCCAGTACTTC. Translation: CASTPGGRQETQYF.

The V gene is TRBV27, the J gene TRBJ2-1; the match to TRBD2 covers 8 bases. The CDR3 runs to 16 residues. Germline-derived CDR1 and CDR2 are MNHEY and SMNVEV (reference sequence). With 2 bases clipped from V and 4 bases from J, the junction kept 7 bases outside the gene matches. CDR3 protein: CASSLLSGVRYNEQFF. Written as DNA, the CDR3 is TGTGCCAGCAGTTTACTTAGCGGGGTAAGGTACAATGAGCAGTTCTTC.

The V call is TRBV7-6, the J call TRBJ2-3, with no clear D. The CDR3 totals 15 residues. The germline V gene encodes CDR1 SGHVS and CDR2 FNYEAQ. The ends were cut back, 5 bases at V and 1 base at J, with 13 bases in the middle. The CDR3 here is CASSLSAAGTDTQYF. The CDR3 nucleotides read TGTGCCAGCAGCCTGAGTGCGGCAGGCACAGATACGCAGTATTTT.

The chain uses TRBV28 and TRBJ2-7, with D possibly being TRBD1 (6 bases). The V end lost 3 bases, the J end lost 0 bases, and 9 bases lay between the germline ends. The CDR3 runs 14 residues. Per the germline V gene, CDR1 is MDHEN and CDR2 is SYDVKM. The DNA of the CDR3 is TGTGCCAGCAGTTTCCAGGGGTTCTCCTACGAGCAGTACTTC. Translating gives CASSFQGFSYEQYF.

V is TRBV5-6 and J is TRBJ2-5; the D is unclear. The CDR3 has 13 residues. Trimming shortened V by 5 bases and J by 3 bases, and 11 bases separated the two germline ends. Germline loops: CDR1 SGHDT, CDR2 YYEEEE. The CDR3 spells CASSWNLEETQYF. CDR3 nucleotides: TGTGCCAGCAGTTGGAACCTGGAAGAGACCCAGTACTTC.

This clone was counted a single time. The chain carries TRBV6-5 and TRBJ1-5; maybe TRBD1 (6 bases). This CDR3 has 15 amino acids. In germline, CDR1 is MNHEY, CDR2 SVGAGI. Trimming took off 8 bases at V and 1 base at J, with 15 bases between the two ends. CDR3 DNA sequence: TGTGCCAGCGAAACAGGGTGGGGAAGCAATCAGCCCCAGCATTTT. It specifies CASETGWGSNQPQHF.

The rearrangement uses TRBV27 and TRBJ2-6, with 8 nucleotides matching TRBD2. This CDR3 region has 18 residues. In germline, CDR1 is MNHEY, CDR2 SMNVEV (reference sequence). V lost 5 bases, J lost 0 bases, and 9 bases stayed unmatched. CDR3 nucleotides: TGTGCCAGCAGTCCGTATAGCGGGATGCCCTCTGGGGCCAACGTCCTGACTTTC. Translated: CASSPYSGMPSGANVLTF. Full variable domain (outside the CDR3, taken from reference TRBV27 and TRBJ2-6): EAQVTQNPRYLITVTGKKLTVTCSQNMNHEYMSWYRQDPGLGLRQIYYSMNVEVTDKGDVPEGYKVSRKEKRNFPLILESPSPNQTSLYFCASSPYSGMPSGANVLTFGAGSRLTVL.

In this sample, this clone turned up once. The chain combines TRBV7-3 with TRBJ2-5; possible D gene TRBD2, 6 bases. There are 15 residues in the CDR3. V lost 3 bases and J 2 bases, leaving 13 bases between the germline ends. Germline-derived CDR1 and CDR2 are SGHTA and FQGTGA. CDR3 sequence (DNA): TGTGCCAGCAGCTTTTTGGGGACTCCTCAAGAGACCCAGTACTTC. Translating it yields CASSFLGTPQETQYF.

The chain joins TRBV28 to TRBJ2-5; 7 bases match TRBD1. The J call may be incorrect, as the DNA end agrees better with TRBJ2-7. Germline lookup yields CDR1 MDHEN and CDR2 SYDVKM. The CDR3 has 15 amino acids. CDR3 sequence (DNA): TGTGCCAGCAGTTTAGTGGGACAGAGCGATTACGAGCAGTACTTC. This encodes CASSLVGQSDYEQYF.